A selection of T cell receptor beta chains follows, all from one sample in a study of cytomegalovirus exposure and HLA in healthy donors. Libraries were prepared by immunoSEQ multiplex PCR; TCRdb keeps only in-frame clonotypes and omits some of them. The repertoire consists of more than 110,000 clones, with roughly 80% occurring once and the leading ten covering 4.5% to 6%. Sequencing was carried out using PBMCs. Every receptor here comes from a woman between 50 and 59 years old in good health and CMV-seronegative. The CDR3 runs from the conserved cysteine through the conserved F or W. Fields, in order: clone size, V gene, J gene, D gene, CDR3 DNA, CDR3 protein. The D gene is left open where the match is weak. Not every row has a clone size; where given, it reads once, few, many or a size class.

abundance: -
v_gene: TRBV29-1
j_gene: TRBJ2-5
d_gene: TRBD2
CDR3nt: TGCAGCGTTGATAGCGGGGGGACTCAAGAGACCCAGTACTTC
CDR3aa: CSVDSGGTQETQYF

abundance: few
v_gene: TRBV6-1
j_gene: TRBJ2-7
d_gene: TRBD1
CDR3nt: TGTGCCAGCGATGGGACAGGTACCTACGAGCAGTACTTC
CDR3aa: CASDGTGTYEQYF

abundance: few
v_gene: TRBV9
j_gene: TRBJ2-1
d_gene: -
CDR3nt: TGTGCCAGCAGCGTAGAGGCAGGGCGAAATGAGCAGTTCTTC
CDR3aa: CASSVEAGRNEQFF

abundance: -
v_gene: TRBV5-6
j_gene: TRBJ2-3
d_gene: TRBD2
CDR3nt: TGTGCCAGCAGCTTGGGACTAGCGGGAGCCTTGGGGGATACGCAGTATTTT
CDR3aa: CASSLGLAGALGDTQYF

abundance: -
v_gene: TRBV5-3
j_gene: TRBJ1-1
d_gene: -
CDR3nt: TGTGCCAGAAGCTTGGGGACATTAAGGAACACTGAAGCTTTCTTT
CDR3aa: CARSLGTLRNTEAFF

abundance: -
v_gene: TRBV4-1
j_gene: TRBJ1-5
d_gene: TRBD1
CDR3nt: TGCGCCAGCAGCCGTCTCCAAGGGGGCCCAGACCAGCCCCAGCATTTT
CDR3aa: CASSRLQGGPDQPQHF

abundance: few
v_gene: TRBV29-1
j_gene: TRBJ1-2
d_gene: TRBD1
CDR3nt: TGCAGCGTTGATGAGACAGGGGTTTCAGGCTACACCTTC
CDR3aa: CSVDETGVSGYTF

abundance: -
v_gene: TRBV28
j_gene: TRBJ1-2
d_gene: -
CDR3nt: TGTGCCAGCAGCCACCGGGACATCCCTAACTATGGCTACACCTTC
CDR3aa: CASSHRDIPNYGYTF

abundance: -
v_gene: TRBV30
j_gene: TRBJ1-4
d_gene: -
CDR3nt: TGTGCCTGGAACACAGGGCTTGGTTCTAATGAAAAACTGTTTTTT
CDR3aa: CAWNTGLGSNEKLFF

abundance: few
v_gene: TRBV28
j_gene: TRBJ2-7
d_gene: -
CDR3nt: TGTGCCAGCAGGTTCAGGAAAGATGTCTACGAGCAGTACTTC
CDR3aa: CASRFRKDVYEQYF

abundance: few
v_gene: TRBV19
j_gene: TRBJ2-2
d_gene: TRBD1
CDR3nt: TGTGCCAGTAGTATAGCACACAGGGGGCACACCGGGGAGCTGTTTTTT
CDR3aa: CASSIAHRGHTGELFF

abundance: few
v_gene: TRBV19
j_gene: TRBJ2-3
d_gene: -
CDR3nt: TGTGCCAGTAGTATTACACAGGACACAGATACGCAGTATTTT
CDR3aa: CASSITQDTDTQYF

abundance: -
v_gene: TRBV5-6
j_gene: TRBJ2-7
d_gene: TRBD2
CDR3nt: TGTGCCAGCAGCCCTGGAGGGTATCGGAGCGGGGGAACCTACGAGCAGTACTTC
CDR3aa: CASSPGGYRSGGTYEQYF

abundance: -
v_gene: TRBV10-3
j_gene: TRBJ1-2
d_gene: -
CDR3nt: TGTGCCTCTATGGCAGGGAAGGACTATGGCTACACCTTC
CDR3aa: CASMAGKDYGYTF

abundance: -
v_gene: TRBV30
j_gene: TRBJ2-4
d_gene: -
CDR3nt: TGTGCCTTCCACCTGGGAGCCCGCAAAAACATTCAGTACTTC
CDR3aa: CAFHLGARKNIQYF

abundance: -
v_gene: TRBV19
j_gene: TRBJ1-2
d_gene: TRBD1
CDR3nt: TGTGCCAGTAGTCCCCGGGACAGGGGTAACTATGGCTACACCTTC
CDR3aa: CASSPRDRGNYGYTF

abundance: -
v_gene: TRBV7-9
j_gene: TRBJ1-6
d_gene: -
CDR3nt: TGTGCCAGCAGCTCCTTTGACAGTTCAACTTCACCCCTCCACTTT
CDR3aa: CASSSFDSSTSPLHF

abundance: -
v_gene: TRBV7-8
j_gene: TRBJ2-1
d_gene: TRBD1
CDR3nt: TGTGCCAGCAGCGCAAGGACAGGGGGCTCCTACAATGAGCAGTTCTTC
CDR3aa: CASSARTGGSYNEQFF